These T cell receptor beta chains were read from a single sample in a study of metastatic and nonmetastatic thyroid tumors. Via MiXCR, TCRdb re-called the PCR reads. The sample carries 15,000 to 20,000 clones, roughly 31% recorded once. Input material: blood. The receptors stem from a female donor with papillary thyroid cancer or a benign thyroid nodule (not recorded which). Some clones in this sample may be carry-over from other donors' samples. Each CDR3 is given with its conserved first and last residue. A D gene is named only where the DNA matches it firmly. The size field is filled for only some rows; it gives once, few, many or a size class.

clone size	D gene	V gene	J gene	CDR3 DNA	CDR3 protein
-	TRBD1	TRBV6-1	TRBJ1-6	TGTGCCACCACCCCGGACAGGGCCGATTCACCCCTCCACTTT	CATTPDRADSPLHF
many	TRBD1	TRBV20-1	TRBJ2-5	TGCAGTGCTAGCAGGGGGCTACAAGAGACCCAGTACTTC	CSASRGLQETQYF
medium-sized	-	TRBV7-2	TRBJ2-1	TGTGCCAGCAGCACCACCCACCGGGCTGACAATGAGCAGTTCTTC	CASSTTHRADNEQFF
medium-sized	TRBD2	TRBV11-2	TRBJ2-3	TGTGCCAGCAGCTTCCTAGCGGGGGGACCCACAGATACGCAGTATTTT	CASSFLAGGPTDTQYF
few	TRBD1	TRBV20-1	TRBJ2-1	TGCAGTGCTAGAGATCAGGGGGCTGAGCAGTTCTTC	CSARDQGAEQFF
-	-	TRBV19	TRBJ1-1	TGTGCCATCTTAACGGGGGAACCGAACACTGAAGCTTTCTTT	CAILTGEPNTEAFF
-	-	TRBV30	TRBJ1-5	TGTGCCTGGAGTGTACCTGGGGGAAATCAGCCCCAGCATTTT	CAWSVPGGNQPQHF
few	-	TRBV2	TRBJ1-6	TGTGCCAGCAGTGTTAGGTTAGGGTCTTCACCCCTCCACTTT	CASSVRLGSSPLHF
many	-	TRBV6-2/TRBV6-3	TRBJ2-5	TGTGCCAGCAGCGTCAGTCAAGAGACCCAGTACTTC	CASSVSQETQYF
-	-	TRBV7-9	TRBJ2-1	TGTGCCAGCAGCTTAGCTCAGGGGATCTATGAGCAGTTCTTC	CASSLAQGIYEQFF
many	TRBD1	TRBV9	TRBJ2-7	TGTGCCAGCAGCTTGGGACAGGGCTACGAGCAGTACTTC	CASSLGQGYEQYF
-	-	TRBV4-2	TRBJ1-5	TGTGCCAGCAGCCAAGACGCCTCCCGGGAGCGGGGTCAGCCCCAGCATTTT	CASSQDASRERGQPQHF
-	-	TRBV24-1	TRBJ2-2	TGTGCCACCAGTTTAGTATTGGAGCTGTTTTTT	CATSLVLELFF
-	TRBD2	TRBV2	TRBJ2-3	TGTGCCAGCAGTGAGATCCACCGTAGACTAGCCCTCGGCCCCGATACGCAGTATTTT	CASSEIHRRLALGPDTQYF
many	-	TRBV7-9	TRBJ1-2	TGTGCCAGCAGCTTGGACAGCCTCTATGGCTACACCTTC	CASSLDSLYGYTF
few	-	TRBV28	TRBJ2-5	TGTGCCAGCAGCCAGGGTACCTCGAACCGGGAGACCCAGTACTTC	CASSQGTSNRETQYF
medium-sized	-	TRBV12-3/TRBV12-4	TRBJ1-1	TGTGCCAGCAGCAAGCACCTTGGAGACACTGAAGCTTTCTTT	CASSKHLGDTEAFF
few	-	TRBV7-3	TRBJ2-1	TGTGCCAGCAGCTTATCAGGCTATGAGCAGTTCTTC	CASSLSGYEQFF
-	TRBD1	TRBV30	TRBJ1-6	TGTGCCGGTCAATCGGACAGGGGAAATTCACCCCTCCACTTT	CAGQSDRGNSPLHF
-	TRBD2	TRBV5-1	TRBJ2-2	TGCGCCAGCAGCCCCGGACTAGCGGGAGGTAAAGCCAGAAACGGGGAGCTGTTTTTT	CASSPGLAGGKARNGELFF
-	-	TRBV10-1	TRBJ2-7	TGCGCCAGCGGAGACAATAGAGAGCAGTACTTC	CASGDNREQYF
medium-sized	TRBD1	TRBV7-6	TRBJ2-7	TGTGCCAGCAGCGGGGGACAGGGTGGCTACGAGCAGTACTTC	CASSGGQGGYEQYF
many	-	TRBV9	TRBJ2-7	TGTGCCAGCAGCGCCTCTGCAGGCTCCTACGAGCAGTACTTC	CASSASAGSYEQYF
medium-sized	TRBD1	TRBV6-1	TRBJ1-1	TGTGCCAGCAGGGACAGGGTGAACACTGAAGCTTTCTTT	CASRDRVNTEAFF
medium-sized	TRBD1	TRBV19	TRBJ1-5	TGTGCCAGTAGTATAACCCCGGGACAGTATCAGCCCCAGCATTTT	CASSITPGQYQPQHF
-	TRBD1	TRBV19	TRBJ2-1	TGTGCCAGTAGTGGGGGAATACCGGGACAGCACAATGAGCAGTTCTTC	CASSGGIPGQHNEQFF
many	-	TRBV28	TRBJ1-4	TGTGCCAGCAGTTTCCCCTCCGACGGCCATAATGAAAAACTGTTTTTT	CASSFPSDGHNEKLFF
few	-	TRBV2	TRBJ2-2	TGTGCCAGCAGTGTTCTCTCGAACACCTTGGAGCTGTTTTTT	CASSVLSNTLELFF
-	-	TRBV7-2	TRBJ2-5	TGTGCCAGCAGCACTGGGGGGGCTCTTCAAGAGACCAAGTACTTC	CASSTGGALQETKYF
many	-	TRBV7-9	TRBJ1-1	TGTGCCAGCAGCTTAGTGACGGGCCGTGAAGCTTTCTTT	CASSLVTGREAFF
-	-	TRBV2	TRBJ2-7	TGTGCCAGCAGTGGACAATCCTACGAGCAGTACTTC	CASSGQSYEQYF
-	-	TRBV6-2/TRBV6-3	TRBJ2-2	TGTGCCAGCAGTTACTCCCCACAGAACGGGGAGCTGTTTTTT	CASSYSPQNGELFF
-	TRBD1	TRBV20-1	TRBJ2-3	TGCAGTGCCCTGACAGGGGAGGGCACAGATACGCAGTATTTT	CSALTGEGTDTQYF
-	TRBD2	TRBV6-1	TRBJ2-7	TGTGCCAGCAGTGAAGTTAGGACTAGCGTGAGTTCTTCCTACGAGCAGTACTTC	CASSEVRTSVSSSYEQYF
few	-	TRBV6-1	TRBJ2-7	TGTGCCAGCATTCCACACAGGGACTACTCCTACGAGCAGTACTTC	CASIPHRDYSYEQYF